Sequencing of this TCR beta chain was carried out in a study of blood T cell repertoires in COVID-19. In the study overall: Samples of COVID-19 (acute and convalescent) were obtained from the United States, Italy and Spain. T cells, B-cell-depleted T cells, or PBMCs provided the cDNA or gDNA that served as material.

TCRdb's copy holds only in-frame clones and misses some; the assay was immunoSEQ multiplex PCR. Among 100,000 to 150,000 clones, about four fifths were seen once, and the ten largest hold 37%. This TCR derives from a man aged 35-49 years with active or convalescent COVID-19. Material: peripheral blood.

CDR3 DNA sequence: TGTGCCACCAGTGTCCACAGGGATTTTCGAGAGACCCAGTACTTC. It is translated as CATSVHRDFRETQYF. This sequence joins TRBV24-1 and TRBJ2-5; tentatively, D is TRBD1 (6 bases). Per the germline V gene, CDR1 is KGHDR and CDR2 is SFDVKD. The CDR3 covers 15 residues. The germline V and J ends were trimmed by 5 bases and 4 bases, with 16 bases remaining between them.